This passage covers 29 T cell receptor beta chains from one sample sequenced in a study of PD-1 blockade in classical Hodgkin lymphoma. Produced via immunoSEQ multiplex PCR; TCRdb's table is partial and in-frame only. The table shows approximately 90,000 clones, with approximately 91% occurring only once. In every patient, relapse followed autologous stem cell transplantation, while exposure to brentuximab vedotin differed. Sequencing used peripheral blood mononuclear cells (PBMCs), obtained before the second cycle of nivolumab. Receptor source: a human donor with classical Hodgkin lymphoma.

CDR3 DNA sequence: TGTGCCAGCAGCGTGCAGACAGGGAGCTATGGCTACACCTTC. Its translation is CASSVQTGSYGYTF. V usage is TRBV9 and J usage is TRBJ1-2, with 7 bases aligning to TRBD1. From germline, CDR1 is SGDLS and CDR2 YYNGEE. After removal of 2 bases from V and 4 bases from J, the junction contained 5 bases not matched to a gene. This CDR3 has 14 residues. Full variable domain (missing parts from reference TRBV9 and TRBJ1-2): DSGVTQTPKHLITATGQRVTLRCSPRSGDLSVYWYQQSLDQGLQFLIQYYNGEERAKGNILERFSAQQFPDLHSELNLSSLELGDSALYFCASSVQTGSYGYTFGSGTRLTVV.

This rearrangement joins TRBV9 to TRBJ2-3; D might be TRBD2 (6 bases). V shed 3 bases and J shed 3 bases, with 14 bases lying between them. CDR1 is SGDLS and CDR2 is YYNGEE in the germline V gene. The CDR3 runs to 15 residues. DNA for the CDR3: TGTGCCAGCAGCGCAAGACTAGTTTGGACAGATACGCAGTATTTT. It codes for CASSARLVWTDTQYF.

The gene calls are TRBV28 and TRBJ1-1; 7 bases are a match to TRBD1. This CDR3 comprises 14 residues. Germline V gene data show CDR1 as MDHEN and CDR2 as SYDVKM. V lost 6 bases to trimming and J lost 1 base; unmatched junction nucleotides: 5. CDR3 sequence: CASREGQANTEAFF. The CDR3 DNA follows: TGTGCCAGCAGGGAAGGACAGGCGAACACTGAAGCTTTCTTT.

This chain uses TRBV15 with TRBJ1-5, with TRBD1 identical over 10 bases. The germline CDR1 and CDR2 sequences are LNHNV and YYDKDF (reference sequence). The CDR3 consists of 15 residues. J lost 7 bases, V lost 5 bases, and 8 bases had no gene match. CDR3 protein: CATSGDRGPRQPQHF. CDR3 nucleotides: TGTGCCACCAGCGGCGACAGGGGGCCGCGCCAGCCCCAGCATTTT.

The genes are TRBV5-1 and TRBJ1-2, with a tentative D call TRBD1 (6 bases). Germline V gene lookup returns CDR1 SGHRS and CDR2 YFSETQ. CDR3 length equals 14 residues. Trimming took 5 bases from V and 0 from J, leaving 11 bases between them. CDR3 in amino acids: CASRTDSSNYGYTF. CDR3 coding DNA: TGCGCCAGCAGGACGGACAGCTCTAACTATGGCTACACCTTC.

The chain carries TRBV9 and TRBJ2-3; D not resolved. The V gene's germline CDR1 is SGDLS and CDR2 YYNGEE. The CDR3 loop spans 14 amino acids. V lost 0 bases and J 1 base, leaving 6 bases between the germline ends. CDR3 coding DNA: TGTGCCAGCAGCGTAGGTACGGGCACAGATACGCAGTATTTT. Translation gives CASSVGTGTDTQYF.

The CDR3 bases are TGCAGCGACTCAAGACAGGTGGCTAGCGGAGAGCAGTTCTTC. Its translation: CSDSRQVASGEQFF. This chain connects TRBV29-1 to TRBJ2-1, with a weak D call TRBD2 (7 bases). From germline, CDR1 is SQVTM and CDR2 ANQGSEA. CDR3 length equals 14 residues. Between the trimmed V and J ends, which lost 7 bases and 10 bases, there was a span of 23 bases.

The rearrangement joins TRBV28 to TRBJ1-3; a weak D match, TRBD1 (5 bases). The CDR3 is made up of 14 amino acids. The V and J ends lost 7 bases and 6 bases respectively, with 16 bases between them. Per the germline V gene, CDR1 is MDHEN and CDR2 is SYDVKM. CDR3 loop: CASIPGGGENTIYF. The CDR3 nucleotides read TGTGCCAGCATCCCGGGGGGAGGGGAAAACACCATATATTTT. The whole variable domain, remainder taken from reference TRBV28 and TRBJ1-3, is DVKVTQSSRYLVKRTGEKVFLECVQDMDHENMFWYRQDPGLGLRLIYFSYDVKMKEKGDIPEGYSVSREKKERFSLILESASTNQTSMYLCASIPGGGENTIYFGEGSWLTVV.

CDR3 DNA sequence: TGCGCCAGCAGCCAAGGCACAGCAGGGGCTGGTGGCTACACCTTC. Amino acids: CASSQGTAGAGGYTF. The V gene is TRBV4-1, the J gene TRBJ1-2; a weak D match, TRBD1 (6 bases). This CDR3 contains 15 residues. Deletions cut 1 base from V and 7 bases from J, with 16 bases between. Per the germline V gene, CDR1 is MGHRA and CDR2 is YSYEKL.

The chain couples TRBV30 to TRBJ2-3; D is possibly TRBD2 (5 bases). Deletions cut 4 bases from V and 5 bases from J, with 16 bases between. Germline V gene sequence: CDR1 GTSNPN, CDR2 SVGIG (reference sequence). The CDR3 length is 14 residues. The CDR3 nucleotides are TGTGCCTGGACCGCGGGCGGTGGCATAGATACGCAGTATTTT. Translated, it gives CAWTAGGGIDTQYF.

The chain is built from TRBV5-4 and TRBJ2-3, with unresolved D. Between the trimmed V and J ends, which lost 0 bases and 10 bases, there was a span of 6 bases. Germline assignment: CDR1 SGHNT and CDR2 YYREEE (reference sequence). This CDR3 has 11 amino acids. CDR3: CASSLEGPQYF. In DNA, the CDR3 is TGTGCCAGCAGCTTGGAGGGTCCGCAGTATTTT.

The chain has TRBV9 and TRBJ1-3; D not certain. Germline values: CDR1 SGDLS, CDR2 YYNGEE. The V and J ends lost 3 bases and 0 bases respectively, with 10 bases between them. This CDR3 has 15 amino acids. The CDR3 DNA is TGTGCCAGCAGCGGACGGGAGAACTCTGGAAACACCATATATTTT. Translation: CASSGRENSGNTIYF.

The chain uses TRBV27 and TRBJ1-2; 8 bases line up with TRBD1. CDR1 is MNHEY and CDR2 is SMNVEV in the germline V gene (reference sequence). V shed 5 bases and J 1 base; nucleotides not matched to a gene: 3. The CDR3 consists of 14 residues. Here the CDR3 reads CASSPTGGNYGYTF. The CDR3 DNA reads TGTGCCAGCAGTCCAACAGGGGGTAACTATGGCTACACCTTC.

The CDR3 DNA is TGTGCCAGCAAGAGCCTGGACTTCGAAGAGACCCAGTACTTC. The encoded protein is CASKSLDFEETQYF. The V and J genes are TRBV6-1 and TRBJ2-5, with D perhaps matching TRBD2 (5 bases). V was cut by 7 bases and J by 3 bases, with 15 bases left in between. This CDR3 has 14 amino acids. In germline, CDR1 is MNHNS, CDR2 SASEGT.

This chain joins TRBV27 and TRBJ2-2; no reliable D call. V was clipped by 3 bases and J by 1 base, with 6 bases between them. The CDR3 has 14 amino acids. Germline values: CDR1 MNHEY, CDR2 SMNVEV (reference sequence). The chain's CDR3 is CASSLGLNTGELFF. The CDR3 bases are TGTGCCAGCAGTTTGGGTCTGAACACCGGGGAGCTGTTTTTT.

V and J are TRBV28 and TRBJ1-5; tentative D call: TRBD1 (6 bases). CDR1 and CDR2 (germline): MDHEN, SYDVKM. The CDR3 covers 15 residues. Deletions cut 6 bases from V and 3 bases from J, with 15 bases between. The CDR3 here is CASSPWGGDNQPQHF. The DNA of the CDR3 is TGTGCCAGCAGCCCCTGGGGGGGCGACAATCAGCCCCAGCATTTT.

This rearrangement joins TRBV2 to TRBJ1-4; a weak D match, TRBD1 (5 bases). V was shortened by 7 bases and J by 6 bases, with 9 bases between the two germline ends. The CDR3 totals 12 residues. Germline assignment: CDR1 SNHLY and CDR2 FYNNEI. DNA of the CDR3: TGTGCCAGCATGGGAGGGGATGAAAAACTGTTTTTT. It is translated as CASMGGDEKLFF.

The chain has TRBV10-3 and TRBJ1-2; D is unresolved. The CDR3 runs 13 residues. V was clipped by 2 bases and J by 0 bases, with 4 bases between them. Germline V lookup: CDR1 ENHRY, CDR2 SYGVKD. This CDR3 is CAISETANYGYTF. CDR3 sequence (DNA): TGTGCCATCAGTGAGACAGCTAACTATGGCTACACCTTC.

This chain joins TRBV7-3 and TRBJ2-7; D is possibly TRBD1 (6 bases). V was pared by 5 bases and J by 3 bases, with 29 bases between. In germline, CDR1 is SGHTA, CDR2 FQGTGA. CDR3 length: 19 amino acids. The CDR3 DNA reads TGTGCCAGCAGCCCAAACCAAAGGGACACCAAGGGGGTAAGCTACGAGCAGTACTTC. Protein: CASSPNQRDTKGVSYEQYF.

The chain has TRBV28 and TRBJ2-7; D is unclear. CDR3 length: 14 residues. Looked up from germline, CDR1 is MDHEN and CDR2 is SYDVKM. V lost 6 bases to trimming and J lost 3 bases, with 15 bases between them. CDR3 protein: CASSHDTLGYEQYF. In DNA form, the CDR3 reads TGTGCCAGCAGCCATGACACCCTCGGCTACGAGCAGTACTTC.

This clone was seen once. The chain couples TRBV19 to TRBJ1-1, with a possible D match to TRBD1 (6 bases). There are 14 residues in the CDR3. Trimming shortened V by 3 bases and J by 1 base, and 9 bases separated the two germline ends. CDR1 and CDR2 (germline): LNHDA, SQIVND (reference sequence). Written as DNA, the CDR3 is TGTGCCAGTAGTATCGACAGGTCGAACACTGAAGCTTTCTTT. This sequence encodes CASSIDRSNTEAFF.

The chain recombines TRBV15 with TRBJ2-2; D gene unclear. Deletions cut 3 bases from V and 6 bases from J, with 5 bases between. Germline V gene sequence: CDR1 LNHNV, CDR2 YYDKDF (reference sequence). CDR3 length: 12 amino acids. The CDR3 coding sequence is TGTGCCACCAGCAGGCAGTCCGGGGAGCTGTTTTTT. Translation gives CATSRQSGELFF.

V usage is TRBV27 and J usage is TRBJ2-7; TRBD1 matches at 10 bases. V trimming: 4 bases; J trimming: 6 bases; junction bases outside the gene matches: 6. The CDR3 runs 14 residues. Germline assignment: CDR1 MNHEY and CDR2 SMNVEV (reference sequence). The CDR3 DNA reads TGTGCCAGCAGTTCGAGGGACAGGGGTGTCGAGCAGTACTTC. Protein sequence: CASSSRDRGVEQYF.

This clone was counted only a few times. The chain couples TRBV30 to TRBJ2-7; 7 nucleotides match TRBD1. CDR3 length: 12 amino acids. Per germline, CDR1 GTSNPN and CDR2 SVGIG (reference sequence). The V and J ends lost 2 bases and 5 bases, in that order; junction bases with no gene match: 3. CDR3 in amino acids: CAWSRGLHEQYF. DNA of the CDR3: TGTGCCTGGAGTAGGGGGCTCCACGAGCAGTACTTC.

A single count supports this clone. This CDR3 is CASRVTTNEKLFF. CDR3 sequence (DNA): TGTGCCAGCAGGGTTACAACTAATGAAAAACTGTTTTTT. The rearrangement links TRBV2 to TRBJ1-4; D not certain. The CDR3 is 13 residues long. V was cut by 6 bases and J by 0 bases, with 5 bases left in between. Germline V gene data show CDR1 as SNHLY and CDR2 as FYNNEI.

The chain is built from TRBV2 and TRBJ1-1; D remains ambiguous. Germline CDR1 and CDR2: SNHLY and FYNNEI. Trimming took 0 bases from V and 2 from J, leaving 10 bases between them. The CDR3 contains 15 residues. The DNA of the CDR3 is TGTGCCAGCAGTGAAGCGGGTTTAGGAAACACTGAAGCTTTCTTT. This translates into CASSEAGLGNTEAFF.

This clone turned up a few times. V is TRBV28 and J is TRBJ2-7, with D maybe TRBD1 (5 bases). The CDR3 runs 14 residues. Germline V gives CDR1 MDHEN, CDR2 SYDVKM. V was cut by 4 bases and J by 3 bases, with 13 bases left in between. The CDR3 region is CASSYTDSFYEQYF. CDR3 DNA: TGTGCCAGCAGTTATACAGACAGTTTCTACGAGCAGTACTTC.

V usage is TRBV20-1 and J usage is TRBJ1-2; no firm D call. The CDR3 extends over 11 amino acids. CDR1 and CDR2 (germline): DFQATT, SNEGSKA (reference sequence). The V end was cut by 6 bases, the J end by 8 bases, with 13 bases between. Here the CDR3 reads CSASSGVGYTF. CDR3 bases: TGCAGTGCCTCCAGTGGGGTAGGCTACACCTTC.

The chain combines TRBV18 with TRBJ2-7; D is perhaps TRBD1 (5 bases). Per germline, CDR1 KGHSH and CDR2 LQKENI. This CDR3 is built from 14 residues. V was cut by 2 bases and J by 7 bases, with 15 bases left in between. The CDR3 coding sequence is TGTGCCAGCTCACCAGGGCAGGGTGTTGGGGAGCAGTACTTC. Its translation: CASSPGQGVGEQYF. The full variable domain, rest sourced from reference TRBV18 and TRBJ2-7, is NAGVMQNPRHLVRRRGQEARLRCSPMKGHSHVYWYRQLPEEGLKFMVYLQKENIIDESGMPKERFSAEFPKEGPSILRIQQVVRGDSAAYFCASSPGQGVGEQYFGPGTRLTVT.